The next 24 T cell receptor beta chains were all read from a single sample in a study of T cell changes during pregnancy in multiple sclerosis. The protocol was immunoSEQ multiplex PCR, while the TCRdb copy is restricted to in-frame clones and leaves out a portion. The repertoire includes roughly 100,000 clones, approximately 90% of them detected once, and about 3.5% sits in the top ten. The sample here was peripheral blood, taken after pregnancy. Receptors originate from a female donor with multiple sclerosis, enrolled in a pregnancy study.

The chain joins TRBV10-3 to TRBJ2-3; D perhaps matches TRBD1 (6 bases). V was trimmed by 0 bases and J by 3 bases, leaving 13 bases between them. The CDR3 spans 16 residues. CDR1 and CDR2 (germline): ENHRY, SYGVKD. CDR3 sequence reads: CAISESPGVSTDTQYF. CDR3 DNA sequence: TGTGCCATCAGTGAGTCTCCAGGGGTATCGACAGATACGCAGTATTTT.

The V gene is TRBV13, the J gene TRBJ1-3; the D gene is possibly TRBD1 (6 bases). The CDR3 extends over 15 amino acids. The ends were cut back, 4 bases at V and 8 bases at J, with 18 bases in the middle. Germline V gives CDR1 PRHDT, CDR2 FYEKMQ (reference sequence). The CDR3 region is CASSSSITGMDTIYF. CDR3 in DNA: TGTGCCAGCAGCTCTAGCATCACAGGGATGGACACCATATATTTT.

The genes are TRBV4-1 and TRBJ1-2; D remains unclear. Germline CDR1 and CDR2: MGHRA and YSYEKL. There are 15 residues in the CDR3. Trimming removed 0 bases from V and 6 bases from J, with 14 bases in between. CDR3 loop: CASSQEGARLNGYTF. The DNA for the CDR3 is TGCGCCAGCAGCCAAGAAGGTGCCAGGCTTAATGGCTACACCTTC.

The chain is built from TRBV2 and TRBJ2-2; 7 bases agree with TRBD1. This CDR3 region has 17 residues. The V and J ends lost 8 bases and 1 base, in that order; junction bases with no gene match: 13. Germline V gene lookup returns CDR1 SNHLY and CDR2 FYNNEI. CDR3 sequence (DNA): TGTGCCAGCTCCTCAATGACAGGGCGAAAGAACACCGGGGAGCTGTTTTTT. This codes for CASSSMTGRKNTGELFF.

The rearrangement links TRBV18 to TRBJ1-3; no reliable D call. This CDR3 region has 13 residues. CDR1 is KGHSH and CDR2 is LQKENI in the germline V gene. V dropped 6 bases and J dropped 0 bases, with 6 bases sitting between them. The CDR3 region is CASSRGSGNTIYF. In DNA form, the CDR3 reads TGTGCCAGCTCCCGGGGCTCTGGAAACACCATATATTTT.

CDR3 in DNA: TGCGCCAGCAGCCTTACCGTCGGGACAGCCTATGGCTACACCTTC. Translation: CASSLTVGTAYGYTF. The chain recombines TRBV5-1 with TRBJ1-2, with 7 bases aligning to TRBD1. This CDR3 comprises 15 residues. CDR1 is SGHRS and CDR2 is YFSETQ in the germline V gene. V was pared by 4 bases and J by 4 bases, with 10 bases of the junction left unmatched.

V is TRBV18 and J is TRBJ1-1, with D perhaps TRBD1 (6 bases). The V gene's germline CDR1 is KGHSH and CDR2 LQKENI. CDR3 size: 14 residues. V was shortened by 5 bases and J by 5 bases, with 15 bases between the two germline ends. The CDR3 sequence is CASSASGVLTEAFF. The CDR3 bases are TGTGCCAGCTCAGCCTCAGGGGTTCTAACTGAAGCTTTCTTT. Full variable domain (outside the CDR3, taken from reference TRBV18 and TRBJ1-1): NAGVMQNPRHLVRRRGQEARLRCSPMKGHSHVYWYRQLPEEGLKFMVYLQKENIIDESGMPKERFSAEFPKEGPSILRIQQVVRGDSAAYFCASSASGVLTEAFFGQGTRLTVV.

The chain is built from TRBV19 and TRBJ2-3; perhaps TRBD1 as D (5 bases). Germline CDR1 reads LNHDA; CDR2 reads SQIVND (reference sequence). The ends were cut back, 1 base at V and 7 bases at J, with 6 bases in the middle. The CDR3 length is 12 residues. The DNA for the CDR3 is TGTGCCAGTAGTATAGGGGGCAATACGCAGTATTTT. It encodes CASSIGGNTQYF.

The chain uses TRBV9 and TRBJ1-6; no reliable D call. This CDR3 region has 14 residues. CDR1 is SGDLS and CDR2 is YYNGEE in the germline V gene. Deletions cut 4 bases from V and 5 bases from J, with 10 bases between. In DNA, the CDR3 is TGTGCCAGCAGCCTCCGCGGAGATAATTCACCCCTCCACTTT. Residues: CASSLRGDNSPLHF.

This clone occurred once. The chain couples TRBV19 to TRBJ1-4; tentatively, D is TRBD1 (5 bases). Trimming stripped 6 bases from V and 6 bases from J, with 11 bases between. CDR1 and CDR2 from the germline V gene are LNHDA and SQIVND (reference sequence). This CDR3 region has 13 residues. CDR3 residues: CASSLGQHEKLFF. The CDR3 nucleotides read TGTGCCAGTAGCTTGGGGCAACATGAAAAACTGTTTTTT.

This chain uses TRBV28 with TRBJ1-1; D remains ambiguous. Germline-derived CDR1 and CDR2 are MDHEN and SYDVKM. The CDR3 is 14 amino acids. Trimming took off 2 bases at V and 2 bases at J, with 9 bases between the two ends. The CDR3 sequence: CASSLIAGNTEAFF. The DNA for the CDR3 is TGTGCCAGCAGTTTAATAGCTGGAAACACTGAAGCTTTCTTT.

CDR3 region: CASSYGQISSYEQYF. In nucleotides, the CDR3 is TGTGCCAGCAGTTACGGGCAGATTAGCTCCTACGAGCAGTACTTC. The chain uses TRBV6-5 and TRBJ2-7; D gene unclear. The CDR3 has 15 amino acids. V lost 2 bases and J 0 bases, leaving 11 bases between the germline ends. The V gene's germline CDR1 is MNHEY and CDR2 SVGAGI.

The chain employs TRBV9 and TRBJ2-3, with TRBD2 identical over 12 bases. Germline V gives CDR1 SGDLS, CDR2 YYNGEE. This CDR3 is 16 amino acids long. V was pared by 0 bases and J by 3 bases, with 2 bases of the junction left unmatched. CDR3 in amino acids: CASSVGGTSGTDTQYF. CDR3 DNA: TGTGCCAGCAGCGTAGGAGGGACTAGCGGGACAGATACGCAGTATTTT.

The V and J genes are TRBV4-1 and TRBJ2-7; D unclear. V gave up 0 bases and J gave up 6 bases, with 9 bases separating them. The CDR3 totals 13 residues. From germline, CDR1 is MGHRA and CDR2 YSYEKL. CDR3: CASSQESSPEQYF. CDR3 DNA: TGCGCCAGCAGCCAAGAATCTAGTCCCGAGCAGTACTTC.

The chain has TRBV5-6 and TRBJ2-7, with 8 bases aligning to TRBD1. The CDR3 spans 16 residues. Germline assignment: CDR1 SGHDT and CDR2 YYEEEE. V shed 2 bases, J shed 0 bases, and the junction held 7 bases outside the gene matches. The chain's CDR3 is CASSLQGVHSSYEQYF. The CDR3 DNA is TGTGCCAGCAGCTTACAGGGGGTACATAGCTCCTACGAGCAGTACTTC.

V and J are TRBV27 and TRBJ2-3; D unresolved. The V end lost 8 bases, the J end lost 4 bases, and 13 bases lay between the germline ends. Germline V gene lookup returns CDR1 MNHEY and CDR2 SMNVEV (reference sequence). The CDR3 extends over 13 amino acids. In DNA, the CDR3 is TGTGCCAGCGGCCTCCGGGTTCCAGATACGCAGTATTTT. This encodes CASGLRVPDTQYF.

Only a few counts were recorded for this clone. The chain links TRBV30 to TRBJ1-1; 9 nucleotides match TRBD1. Germline V gene sequence: CDR1 GTSNPN, CDR2 SVGIG (reference sequence). CDR3 length: 13 amino acids. V lost 4 bases, J lost 5 bases, and 5 bases stayed unmatched. The DNA for the CDR3 is TGTGCCTGGATGGGACAGGGAATTACTGAAGCTTTCTTT. Translating gives CAWMGQGITEAFF.

CDR3 bases: TGTGCCAGCAGCTTATTGGAGGTGGGTACAGATACGCAGTATTTT. Translated: CASSLLEVGTDTQYF. The chain recombines TRBV13 with TRBJ2-3, with D possibly matching TRBD2 (5 bases). Per the germline V gene, CDR1 is PRHDT and CDR2 is FYEKMQ (reference sequence). Trimming took 2 bases from V and 3 from J, leaving 12 bases between them. This CDR3 has 15 residues.

This clone appeared once. V and J are TRBV27 and TRBJ2-2, with 14 bases lining up with TRBD2. CDR1 is MNHEY, CDR2 SMNVEV, per germline (reference sequence). The CDR3 has 19 residues. Trimming took 5 bases from V and 4 from J; bases not matched to a gene: 12. The CDR3 bases are TGTGCCAGCAGTGCGGGACTAGCGGGGGCTCCTGCACGCACCGGGGAGCTGTTTTTT. As protein: CASSAGLAGAPARTGELFF.

The chain joins TRBV7-9 to TRBJ1-2; tentatively, D is TRBD1 (6 bases). Trimming took off 6 bases at V and 4 bases at J, with 9 bases between the two ends. This CDR3 has 12 amino acids. The V gene's germline CDR1 is SEHNR and CDR2 FQNEAQ (reference sequence). In DNA form, the CDR3 reads TGTGCCAGCAGACGGGGGGCCTATGGCTACACCTTC. It is translated as CASRRGAYGYTF.

This chain links TRBV6-1 with TRBJ2-3, with D possibly being TRBD1 (6 bases). With 6 bases removed from V and 2 bases from J, the gap between germline ends came to 15 bases. This CDR3 comprises 15 residues. The germline CDR1 and CDR2 sequences are MNHNS and SASEGT. The CDR3 protein is CASRDSPSPTDTQYF. The CDR3 region has the DNA TGTGCCAGCAGGGACAGCCCCTCGCCCACAGATACGCAGTATTTT.

The chain joins TRBV18 to TRBJ2-5; a possible D gene is TRBD2 (5 bases). V lost 3 bases and J 1 base, leaving 12 bases between the germline ends. This CDR3 region has 15 residues. Germline V CDR1 and CDR2: KGHSH, LQKENI. The CDR3 protein is CASSPTPGIQETQYF. For the CDR3, the DNA is TGTGCCAGCTCACCTACGCCCGGGATCCAAGAGACCCAGTACTTC.

The chain carries TRBV11-3 and TRBJ2-1; no clear D gene. Germline CDR1 and CDR2: SGHNT and YENEEA. The CDR3 has 12 residues. With 0 bases removed from V and 7 bases from J, the gap between germline ends came to 4 bases. CDR3 protein: CASSLDPNEQFF. CDR3 bases: TGTGCCAGCAGCTTAGATCCAAATGAGCAGTTCTTC.

The CDR3 here is CASSQGLQGAQPQHF. The CDR3 DNA reads as TGTGCCAGCAGCCAGGGGCTACAGGGGGCCCAGCCCCAGCATTTT. V is TRBV11-2 and J is TRBJ1-5; 9 bases line up with TRBD1. Germline trimming cut 5 bases from V and 7 bases from J; bases unmatched to any gene: 9. This CDR3 region has 15 residues. CDR1 SGHAT and CDR2 FQNNGV come from the germline V gene.